These 10 T cell receptor beta chains were sequenced from one sample in a study of blood T cell repertoires in COVID-19. TCRdb's table, derived via immunoSEQ multiplex PCR, lists solely in-frame clones and lacks some. The sample records roughly 160,000 clones, roughly 85% being singletons. The material sequenced was PBMCs or T cells enriched from blood (not recorded which). The origin of the receptors is a man aged 60 to 75 who had recovered from COVID-19.

The chain joins TRBV7-2 to TRBJ1-6, with 8 bases fitting TRBD1. The CDR3 runs to 14 residues. Trimming took 5 bases from V and 14 from J; bases not matched to a gene: 11. Germline lookup yields CDR1 SGHTA and CDR2 FQGNSA. CDR3 nucleotides: TGTGCCAGCAGCCACGGGCAGGGGGCTGGCGCCCTCCACTTT. It translates to CASSHGQGAGALHF.

J is TRBJ2-7 and V is TRBV6-5, with 9 bases fitting TRBD1. Germline V gene lookup returns CDR1 MNHEY and CDR2 SVGAGI. This CDR3 comprises 15 residues. With V trimmed by 6 bases and J by 2 bases, 8 bases remained unmatched. The CDR3 sequence: CASRPAGQGTYEQYF. The CDR3 DNA is TGTGCCAGCAGGCCCGCCGGACAGGGGACCTACGAGCAGTACTTC.

Note on this clone: In the same sample, other DNA sequences code for this CDR3. The chain employs TRBV11-1 and TRBJ2-7, with D possibly TRBD1 on 6 matching bases. Germline CDR1 and CDR2: SGHAT and FQDESV (reference sequence). The CDR3 runs to 14 residues. V was cut by 5 bases and J by 0 bases, with 11 bases left in between. CDR3 bases: TGTGCCAGCAGCAGGACAGACAGCTCCTACGAGCAGTACTTC. Translating it yields CASSRTDSSYEQYF.

V usage is TRBV5-1 and J usage is TRBJ2-1; 8 bases are shared with TRBD2. Germline-derived CDR1 and CDR2 are SGHRS and YFSETQ. V shed 0 bases and J 5 bases; nucleotides not matched to a gene: 4. The CDR3 is 15 amino acids. CDR3 sequence: CASSLAGGWNNEQFF. DNA of the CDR3: TGCGCCAGCAGCTTGGCGGGGGGGTGGAACAATGAGCAGTTCTTC.

This rearrangement joins TRBV5-4 to TRBJ2-1, with no clear D. Trimming left V 3 bases short and J 1 base short, with 8 bases between. Germline values: CDR1 SGHNT, CDR2 YYREEE (reference sequence). CDR3 length: 14 residues. The CDR3 DNA is TGTGCCAGCAGCTCCTCTCCTTCCTACAATGAGCAGTTCTTC. Protein sequence: CASSSSPSYNEQFF.

The chain uses TRBV6-5 and TRBJ2-5; TRBD1 matches 8 bases. Looked up from germline, CDR1 is MNHEY and CDR2 is SVGAGI. The CDR3 is 14 residues long. The J segment lost 4 bases and the V segment lost 4 bases, leaving 5 bases of the junction unmatched. Here the CDR3 reads CASSLDRESETQYF. The CDR3 DNA reads as TGTGCCAGCAGTTTGGACAGGGAATCAGAGACCCAGTACTTC.

CDR3 residues: CASSRTGGFRGEQYF. CDR3 coding DNA: TGTGCCAGCAGTAGGACAGGGGGGTTCCGAGGCGAGCAGTACTTC. The chain joins TRBV27 to TRBJ2-7, with 10 bases fitting TRBD1. The CDR3 is 15 residues long. Germline V lookup: CDR1 MNHEY, CDR2 SMNVEV (reference sequence). The V gene end was trimmed by 5 bases and the J gene end by 6 bases; junction bases not matched to a gene: 10.

V usage is TRBV28 and J usage is TRBJ2-3; 15 bases agree with TRBD2. The CDR3 consists of 20 residues. Germline CDR1 MDHEN, CDR2 SYDVKM. V was pared by 6 bases and J by 3 bases, with 16 bases of the junction left unmatched. As DNA, the CDR3 is TGTGCCAGCAGGGGGGGGCTCCCCGGGACTAGCGGGAGGAGGACAGATACGCAGTATTTT. Translated: CASRGGLPGTSGRRTDTQYF. Drawing the rest from reference TRBV28 and TRBJ2-3, the complete variable domain is DVKVTQSSRYLVKRTGEKVFLECVQDMDHENMFWYRQDPGLGLRLIYFSYDVKMKEKGDIPEGYSVSREKKERFSLILESASTNQTSMYLCASRGGLPGTSGRRTDTQYFGPGTRLTVL.

The genes are TRBV14 and TRBJ1-1; unclear D gene. Per the germline V gene, CDR1 is SGHDN and CDR2 is FVKESK. V was shortened by 6 bases and J by 1 base, with 9 bases between the two germline ends. The CDR3 sequence is 13 residues long. Written as DNA, the CDR3 is TGTGCCAGCAGGGGGAGCGGGAACACTGAAGCTTTCTTT. It yields the protein CASRGSGNTEAFF.

The chain carries TRBV6-5 and TRBJ1-4, with D possibly being TRBD1 (5 bases). Germline assignment: CDR1 MNHEY and CDR2 SVGAGI. With 0 bases removed from V and 4 bases from J, the gap between germline ends came to 9 bases. CDR3 length equals 15 residues. The CDR3 is CASSYSFGGNEKLFF. The CDR3 DNA reads TGTGCCAGCAGTTACTCATTCGGGGGTAATGAAAAACTGTTTTTT.